This T cell receptor beta chain was found in a study of early T cells in non-severe SARS-CoV-2 infection. J was trimmed by 7 bases and V by 4 bases; bases with no gene match: 7. The germline CDR1 and CDR2 sequences are SEHNR and FQNEAQ (reference sequence). The CDR3 spans 14 residues. Each CDR3 protein gets one entry after TCRdb re-called the 5' RACE reads with MiXCR. The sample includes some 46,000 distinct CDR3 sequences, around 6.1% of them seen just once. This clonotype appeared many times. This receptor was obtained from an adult who was a healthcare worker with PCR-confirmed SARS-CoV-2 infection or an uninfected control (not recorded which). The sample here was whole blood, taken at baseline. This chain links TRBV7-9 with TRBJ2-1; 7 positions match TRBD1. The CDR3 sequence: CASSSGQVYNEQFF. In nucleotides, the CDR3 is TGTGCCAGCAGCTCCGGACAGGTCTATAATGAGCAGTTCTTC.